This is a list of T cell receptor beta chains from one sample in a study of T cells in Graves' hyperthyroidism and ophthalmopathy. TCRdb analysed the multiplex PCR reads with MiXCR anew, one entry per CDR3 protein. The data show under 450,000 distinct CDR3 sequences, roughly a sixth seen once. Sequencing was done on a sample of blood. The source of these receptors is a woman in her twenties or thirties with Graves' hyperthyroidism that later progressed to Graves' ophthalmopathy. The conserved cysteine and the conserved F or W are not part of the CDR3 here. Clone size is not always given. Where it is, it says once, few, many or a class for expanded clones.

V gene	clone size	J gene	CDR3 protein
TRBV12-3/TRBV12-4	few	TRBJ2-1	ASRPSGPYNEQF
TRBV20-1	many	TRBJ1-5	SARVWSDSNQPQH
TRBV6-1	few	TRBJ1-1	ASSGAGGAWGDTEAF
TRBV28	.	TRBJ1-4	ASSLIVGTTNEKLF
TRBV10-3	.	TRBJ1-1	AIKIQGAGTEAF
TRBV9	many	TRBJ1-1	ASSVAAGVNTEAF
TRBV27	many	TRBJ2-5	ASRDRGKGETQY
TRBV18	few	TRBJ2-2	ASSRDRDANTGELF
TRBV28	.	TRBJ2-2	ASSSRGTSTGELF
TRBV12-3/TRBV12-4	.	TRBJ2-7	AGTPDGGLYEQY
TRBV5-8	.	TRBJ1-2	ASSHSQGSYGYT
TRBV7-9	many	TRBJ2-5	ASSIPAGGQQETQY
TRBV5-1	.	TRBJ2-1	ASSLVVGFNEQF
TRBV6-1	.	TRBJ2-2	ASHGERGGRTGELF
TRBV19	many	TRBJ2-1	ASSINPVGGNEQF
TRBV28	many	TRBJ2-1	ASRLYSGASYNEQF
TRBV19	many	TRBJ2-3	ATSPPGSTDTQY
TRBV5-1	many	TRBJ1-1	ASSTDRVQDEAF
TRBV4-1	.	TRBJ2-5	ASSQMGFGETQY
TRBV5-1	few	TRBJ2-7	ASSSLVGDEQY
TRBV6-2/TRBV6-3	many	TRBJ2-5	ASRDQYQETQY
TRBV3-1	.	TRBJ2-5	ASSQGGGPKTQY
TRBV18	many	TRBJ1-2	ASSLQEGTGGYT
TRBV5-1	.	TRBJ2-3	ASRLVTDTQY
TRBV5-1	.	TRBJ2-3	ASSLSAGSTSTDTQY
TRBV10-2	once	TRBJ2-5	ASGGSSQETQY
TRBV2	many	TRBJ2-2	ASSEIASAGELF
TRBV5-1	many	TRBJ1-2	ASSFGRNYGYT
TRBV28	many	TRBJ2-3	ASSLGGRGTDTQY
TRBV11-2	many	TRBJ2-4	ASSLGLAGIAKNIQY
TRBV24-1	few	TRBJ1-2	ATSAGLGLLDGYT
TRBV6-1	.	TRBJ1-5	ASTKYSNQPQH
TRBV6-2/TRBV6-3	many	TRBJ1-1	ASSRQINTEAF
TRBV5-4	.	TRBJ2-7	ASSSGVAEQY
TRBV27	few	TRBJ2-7	ASSLAAGSEQY
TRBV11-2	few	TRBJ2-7	ASSFGTGQSYEQY
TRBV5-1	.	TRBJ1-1	ASTGGGTTEAF
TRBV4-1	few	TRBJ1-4	ASSQPGQDVYEKLF
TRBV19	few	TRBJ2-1	ASTTKGGARLGGIYNEQF
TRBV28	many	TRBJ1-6	ASSLRQGRSPLH
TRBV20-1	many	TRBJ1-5	SARVGQGYSNQPQH
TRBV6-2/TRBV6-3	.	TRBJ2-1	ASLRAGNYNEQF
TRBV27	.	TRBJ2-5	ASSLYSPGGHRLDQETQY
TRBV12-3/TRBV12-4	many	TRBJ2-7	ASSGGLAGNYEQY
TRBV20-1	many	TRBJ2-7	SAVSSGSYEQY
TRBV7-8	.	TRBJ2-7	ASSTPAKTYEQY
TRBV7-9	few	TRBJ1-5	ASSETGTADQPQH
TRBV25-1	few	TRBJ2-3	ASSEGSDTQY
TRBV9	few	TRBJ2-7	ASSVQDRSYEQY
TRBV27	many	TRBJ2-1	ASSWSAEGGEQF
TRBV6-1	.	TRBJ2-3	ASRSILAGGPVPPDTQY
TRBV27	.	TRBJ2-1	ASSFSQSNEQF
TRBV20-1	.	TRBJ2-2	SAMGLNTGELF
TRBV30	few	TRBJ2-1	AWAAGSNNEQF